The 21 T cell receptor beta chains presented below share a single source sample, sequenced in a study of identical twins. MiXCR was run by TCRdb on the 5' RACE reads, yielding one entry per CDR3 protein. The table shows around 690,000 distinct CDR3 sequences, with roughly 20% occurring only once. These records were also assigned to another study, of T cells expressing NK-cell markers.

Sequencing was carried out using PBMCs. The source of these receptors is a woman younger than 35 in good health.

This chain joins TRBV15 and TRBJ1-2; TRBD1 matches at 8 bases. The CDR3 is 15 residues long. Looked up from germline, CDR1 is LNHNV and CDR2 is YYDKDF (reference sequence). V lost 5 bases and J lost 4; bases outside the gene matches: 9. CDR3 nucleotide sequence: TGTGCCACCAGCGCGCACTCGGGACAGGTCTATGGCTACACCTTC. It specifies CATSAHSGQVYGYTF.

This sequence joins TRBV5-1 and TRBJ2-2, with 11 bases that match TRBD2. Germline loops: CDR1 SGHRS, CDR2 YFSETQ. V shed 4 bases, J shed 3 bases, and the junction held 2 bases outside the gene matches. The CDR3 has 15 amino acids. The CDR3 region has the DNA TGCGCCAGCAGCGAGGGACTAGCGGACACCGGGGAGCTGTTTTTT. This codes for CASSEGLADTGELFF.

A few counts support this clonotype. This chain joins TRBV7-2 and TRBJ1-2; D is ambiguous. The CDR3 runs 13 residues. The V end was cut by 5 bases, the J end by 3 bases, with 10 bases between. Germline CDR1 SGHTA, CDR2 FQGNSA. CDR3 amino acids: CASSRRKDYGYTF. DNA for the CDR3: TGTGCCAGCAGCCGCCGTAAAGACTATGGCTACACCTTC.

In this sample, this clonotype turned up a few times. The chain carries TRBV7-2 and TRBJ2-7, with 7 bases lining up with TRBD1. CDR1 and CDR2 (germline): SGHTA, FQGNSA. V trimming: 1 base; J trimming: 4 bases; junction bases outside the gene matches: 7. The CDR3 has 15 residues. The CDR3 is CASSLGDRLFYEQYF. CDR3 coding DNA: TGTGCCAGCAGCTTAGGGGACAGACTCTTTTACGAGCAGTACTTC.

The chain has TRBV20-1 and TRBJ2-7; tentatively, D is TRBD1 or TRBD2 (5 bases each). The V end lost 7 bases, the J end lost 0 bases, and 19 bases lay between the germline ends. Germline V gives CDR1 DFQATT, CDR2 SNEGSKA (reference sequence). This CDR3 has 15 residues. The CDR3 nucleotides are TGCAGTGTAGTCGGGCGATGGGGGAGCTCCTACGAGCAGTACTTC. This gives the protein CSVVGRWGSSYEQYF.

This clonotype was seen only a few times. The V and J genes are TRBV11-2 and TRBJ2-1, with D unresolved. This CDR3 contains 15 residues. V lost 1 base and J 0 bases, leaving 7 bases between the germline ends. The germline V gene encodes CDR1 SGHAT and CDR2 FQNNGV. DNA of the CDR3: TGTGCCAGCAGCTTAGGCTGGAGCTCCTACAATGAGCAGTTCTTC. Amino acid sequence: CASSLGWSSYNEQFF. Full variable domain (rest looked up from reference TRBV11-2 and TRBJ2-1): EAGVAQSPRYKIIEKRQSVAFWCNPISGHATLYWYQQILGQGPKLLIQFQNNGVVDDSQLPKDRFSAERLKGVDSTLKIQPAKLEDSAVYLCASSLGWSSYNEQFFGPGTRLTVL.

CDR3 sequence: CASSPRTSGRSYNEQFF. CDR3 nucleotide sequence: TGTGCCAGCAGCCCAAGGACTAGCGGGAGGTCCTACAATGAGCAGTTCTTC. The chain recombines TRBV7-6 with TRBJ2-1; TRBD2 aligns across 14 bases. With V trimmed by 5 bases and J by 1 base, 4 bases remained unmatched. The CDR3 has 17 amino acids. Germline V lookup: CDR1 SGHVS, CDR2 FNYEAQ.

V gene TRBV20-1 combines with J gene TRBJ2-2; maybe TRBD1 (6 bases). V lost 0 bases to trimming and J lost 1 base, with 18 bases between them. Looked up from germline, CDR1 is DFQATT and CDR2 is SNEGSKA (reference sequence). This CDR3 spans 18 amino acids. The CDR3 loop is CSARDLLQGKGNTGELFF. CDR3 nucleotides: TGCAGTGCTAGAGATCTCCTTCAGGGGAAGGGGAACACCGGGGAGCTGTTTTTT.

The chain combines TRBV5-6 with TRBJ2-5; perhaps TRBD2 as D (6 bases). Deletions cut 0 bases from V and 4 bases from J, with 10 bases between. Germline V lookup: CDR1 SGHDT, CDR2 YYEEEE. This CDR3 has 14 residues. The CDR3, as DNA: TGTGCCAGCAGCTTGGATTCCGGGGGAGAGACCCAGTACTTC. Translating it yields CASSLDSGGETQYF.

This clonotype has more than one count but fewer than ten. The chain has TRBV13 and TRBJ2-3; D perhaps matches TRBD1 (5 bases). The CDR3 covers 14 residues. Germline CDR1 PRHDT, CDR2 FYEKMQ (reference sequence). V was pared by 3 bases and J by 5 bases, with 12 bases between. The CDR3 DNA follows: TGTGCCAGCAGCTTGGGGCTGAGTGTAGATACGCAGTATTTT. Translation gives CASSLGLSVDTQYF.

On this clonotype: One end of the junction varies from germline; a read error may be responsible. This chain's CDR3 is CASSPYGQYF. The CDR3 nucleotides are TGTGCCAGCAGCCCTTACGGGCAGTACTTC. The chain joins TRBV7-3 to TRBJ2-7; D remains unclear. The CDR3 spans 10 residues. Germline CDR1 and CDR2: SGHTA and FQGTGA.

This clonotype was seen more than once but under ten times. The CDR3, as DNA: TGTGCCAGCAGCTTATTAGTATTGGGGGAAGCTTTCTTT. Translating gives CASSLLVLGEAFF. The V call is TRBV7-9, the J call TRBJ1-1; D remains unclear. Trimming cost V 2 bases and J 8 bases, with 12 bases left between them. CDR1 SEHNR and CDR2 FQNEAQ come from the germline V gene (reference sequence). CDR3 length: 13 residues. Drawing the rest from reference TRBV7-9 and TRBJ1-1, the complete variable domain is DTGVSQNPRHKITKRGQNVTFRCDPISEHNRLYWYRQTLGQGPEFLTYFQNEAQLEKSRLLSDRFSAERPKGSFSTLEIQRTEQGDSAMYLCASSLLVLGEAFFGQGTRLTVV.

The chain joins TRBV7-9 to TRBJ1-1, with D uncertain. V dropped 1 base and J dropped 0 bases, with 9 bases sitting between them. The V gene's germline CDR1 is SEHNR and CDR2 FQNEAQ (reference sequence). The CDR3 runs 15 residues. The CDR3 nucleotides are TGTGCCAGCAGCTTAGAGCTTCGGTTGAACACTGAAGCTTTCTTT. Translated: CASSLELRLNTEAFF.

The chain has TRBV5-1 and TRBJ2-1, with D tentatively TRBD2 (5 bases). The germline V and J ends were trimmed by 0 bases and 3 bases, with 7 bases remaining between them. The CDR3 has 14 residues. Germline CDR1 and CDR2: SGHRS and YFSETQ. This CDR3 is CASSLGRGYNEQFF. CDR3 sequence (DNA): TGCGCCAGCAGCTTGGGTCGGGGCTACAATGAGCAGTTCTTC.

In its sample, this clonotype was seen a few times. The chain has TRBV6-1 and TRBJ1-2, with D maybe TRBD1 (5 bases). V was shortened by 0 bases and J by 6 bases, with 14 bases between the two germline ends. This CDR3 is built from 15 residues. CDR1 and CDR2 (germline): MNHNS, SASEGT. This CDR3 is CASSEAGGSFDGYTF. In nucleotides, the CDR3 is TGTGCCAGCAGTGAAGCGGGGGGATCCTTTGATGGCTACACCTTC.

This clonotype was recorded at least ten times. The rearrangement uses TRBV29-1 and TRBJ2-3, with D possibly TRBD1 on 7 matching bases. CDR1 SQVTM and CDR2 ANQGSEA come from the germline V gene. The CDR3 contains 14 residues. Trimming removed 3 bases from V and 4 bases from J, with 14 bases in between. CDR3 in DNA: TGCAGCGTTGAGAGGGGGCGCGGGGCAGATACGCAGTATTTT. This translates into CSVERGRGADTQYF.

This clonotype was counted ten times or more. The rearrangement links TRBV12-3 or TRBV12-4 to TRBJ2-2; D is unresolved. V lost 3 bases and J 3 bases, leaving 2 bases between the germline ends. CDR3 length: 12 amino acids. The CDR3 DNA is TGTGCCAGCAGTTTTTACACCGGGGAGCTGTTTTTT. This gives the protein CASSFYTGELFF.

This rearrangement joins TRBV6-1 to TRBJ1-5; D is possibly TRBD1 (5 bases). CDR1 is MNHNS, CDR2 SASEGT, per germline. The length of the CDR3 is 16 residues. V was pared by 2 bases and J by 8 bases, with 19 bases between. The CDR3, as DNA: TGTGCCAGCAGTGAAATTGTCGGGACCATCATTAAGCCCCAGCATTTT. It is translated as CASSEIVGTIIKPQHF.

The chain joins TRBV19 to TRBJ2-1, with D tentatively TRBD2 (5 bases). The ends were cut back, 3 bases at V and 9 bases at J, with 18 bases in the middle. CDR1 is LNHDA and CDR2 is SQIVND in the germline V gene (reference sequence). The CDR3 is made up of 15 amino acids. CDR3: CASSMSGVVLIEQFF. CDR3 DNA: TGTGCCAGTAGTATGTCCGGGGTTGTCCTTATTGAGCAGTTCTTC.

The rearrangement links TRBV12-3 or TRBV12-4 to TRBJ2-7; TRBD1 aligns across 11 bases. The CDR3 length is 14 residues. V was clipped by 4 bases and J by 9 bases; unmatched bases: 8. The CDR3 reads CASSSGTGGRGQYF. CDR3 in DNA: TGTGCCAGCAGTTCCGGGACAGGGGGACGTGGGCAGTACTTC.

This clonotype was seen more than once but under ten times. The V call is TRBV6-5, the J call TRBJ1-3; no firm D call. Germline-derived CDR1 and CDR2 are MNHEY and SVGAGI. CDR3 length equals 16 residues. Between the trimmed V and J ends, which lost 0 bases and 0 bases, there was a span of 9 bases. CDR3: CASSYSQPDSGNTIYF. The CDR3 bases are TGTGCCAGCAGTTACTCTCAGCCAGACTCTGGAAACACCATATATTTT.